These 30 T cell receptor beta chains share one sample of origin, sequenced in a study of Ad26.COV2.S vaccination and SARS-CoV-2 variants. Specified treatment: some 20 received Ad26.COV2.S at low or high dose, single or two shots; about five received placebo; per-sample allocation not given. Each sample was drawn 63 days after the first injection (of vaccine or placebo). Assay used: immunoSEQ multiplex PCR; TCRdb lists only in-frame clones, some missing. The top ten hold over 1.3% of the sample, which has about 680,000 clones, more than 80% seen once. The sequencing used peripheral blood, collected in a trial of Ad26.COV2.S vaccine versus placebo. The receptors were sampled from a person between 18 and 65 years old who received the Ad26.COV2.S COVID-19 vaccine or a placebo.

This rearrangement joins TRBV18 to TRBJ2-4; tentatively, D is TRBD1 or TRBD2 (5 bases each). The CDR3 sequence is 14 residues long. The germline CDR1 and CDR2 sequences are KGHSH and LQKENI. V lost 3 bases to trimming and J lost 5 bases, with 11 bases between them. This chain's CDR3 is CASSPRDGQNIQYF. CDR3 DNA: TGTGCCAGCTCACCCCGGGACGGGCAAAACATTCAGTACTTC.

The J gene is TRBJ2-7, the V gene TRBV24-1, with D hard to call. V was cut by 1 base and J by 3 bases, with 3 bases left in between. Germline V gene sequence: CDR1 KGHDR, CDR2 SFDVKD. This CDR3 comprises 12 residues. This chain's CDR3 is CATSDLGYEQYF. CDR3 coding DNA: TGTGCCACCAGTGATTTAGGCTACGAGCAGTACTTC.

The J gene is TRBJ1-1, the V gene TRBV27; D is unclear. Germline CDR1 is MNHEY and CDR2 is SMNVEV (reference sequence). The CDR3 is 13 residues long. With 5 bases removed from V and 1 base from J, the gap between germline ends came to 8 bases. The CDR3 DNA follows: TGTGCCAGCAGTGTAGAGGCGAACACTGAAGCTTTCTTT. It yields the protein CASSVEANTEAFF.

The chain carries TRBV5-4 and TRBJ2-7, with 11 nucleotides matching TRBD2. Germline assignment: CDR1 SGHNT and CDR2 YYREEE (reference sequence). The CDR3 totals 16 residues. Trimming took 0 bases from V and 7 from J; bases not matched to a gene: 9. The CDR3 DNA follows: TGTGCCAGCAGCTTGGCCCCACTAGCGGGAGCTCGGGAGCAGTACTTC. Its translation: CASSLAPLAGAREQYF.

This chain uses TRBV7-2 with TRBJ2-3; D gene uncertain. Trimming left V 4 bases short and J 4 bases short, with 9 bases between. The CDR3 has 13 residues. From germline, CDR1 is SGHTA and CDR2 FQGNSA. The CDR3 nucleotides are TGTGCCAGCAGCTCCACCGCGCCAGATACGCAGTATTTT. It specifies CASSSTAPDTQYF.

There are a few counts of this clone. J is TRBJ1-6 and V is TRBV27, with 9 positions matching TRBD1. This CDR3 has 16 residues. The V gene's germline CDR1 is MNHEY and CDR2 SMNVEV (reference sequence). V lost 3 bases to trimming and J lost 6 bases; unmatched junction nucleotides: 6. The CDR3 coding sequence is TGTGCCAGCAGTTTGTCCCGGACAGGGGCTAATTCACCCCTCCACTTT. Amino acid sequence: CASSLSRTGANSPLHF.

This chain joins TRBV3-1 (or the pseudogene TRBV3-2) and TRBJ2-7; D may correspond to TRBD1 or TRBD2 (6 bases each). The CDR3 runs to 13 residues. The ends were cut back, 4 bases at V and 5 bases at J, with 12 bases in the middle. Per the germline V gene, CDR1 is LGHDT and CDR2 is YNNKEL (reference sequence). CDR3 coding DNA: TGTGCCAGCAGCCGGAGGGGGGCAAACGAGCAGTACTTC. This codes for CASSRRGANEQYF.

This clone was seen a handful of times. J is TRBJ2-3 and V is TRBV11-2, with unresolved D. The V end lost 5 bases, the J end lost 2 bases, and 2 bases lay between the germline ends. Germline CDR1 reads SGHAT; CDR2 reads FQNNGV. The CDR3 loop spans 11 amino acids. The CDR3, as DNA: TGTGCCAGCAGCCACACAGATACGCAGTATTTT. This sequence encodes CASSHTDTQYF.

The V and J genes are TRBV10-3 and TRBJ1-3; 8 bases line up with TRBD1. V trimming: 6 bases; J trimming: 8 bases; junction bases outside the gene matches: 6. The CDR3 has 13 residues. Germline lookup yields CDR1 ENHRY and CDR2 SYGVKD. CDR3 bases: TGTGCCATCAGGGGACAGGACAGCCACACCATATATTTT. This translates into CAIRGQDSHTIYF.

The rearrangement links TRBV10-2 to TRBJ1-1; no firm D call. The V and J ends lost 6 bases and 2 bases respectively, with 4 bases between them. Germline loops: CDR1 WSHSY, CDR2 SAAADI. The CDR3 covers 11 residues. CDR3 protein: CASSLNTEAFF. The CDR3 DNA sequence: TGCGCCAGCAGCTTAAACACTGAAGCTTTCTTT.

This clone is a singleton in its sample. This chain links TRBV5-1 with TRBJ2-7; D possibly corresponds to TRBD2 (5 bases). Trimming pared 0 bases from V and 2 bases from J, leaving 12 bases between. Germline V gene sequence: CDR1 SGHRS, CDR2 YFSETQ. CDR3 length equals 15 residues. In nucleotides, the CDR3 is TGCGCCAGCAGCTTGGAAGTAGGGAGTACCTACGAGCAGTACTTC. It encodes CASSLEVGSTYEQYF.

The chain couples TRBV20-1 to TRBJ1-2; tentative D call: TRBD1 (5 bases). Trimming removed 3 bases at V and 6 bases at J, with 14 bases between. CDR3 length equals 13 residues. Looked up from germline, CDR1 is DFQATT and CDR2 is SNEGSKA (reference sequence). This CDR3 is CSASLVTDDGYTF. In nucleotides, the CDR3 is TGCAGTGCTAGTTTGGTGACAGACGATGGCTACACCTTC.

This chain uses TRBV6-5 with TRBJ1-5; TRBD1 agrees at 9 bases. CDR3 size: 14 residues. The germline V gene encodes CDR1 MNHEY and CDR2 SVGAGI. V was clipped by 6 bases and J by 5 bases; unmatched bases: 5. CDR3 sequence (DNA): TGTGCCAGCAGCCCGGGACAGGGTGATCAGCCCCAGCATTTT. It is translated as CASSPGQGDQPQHF.

This rearrangement joins TRBV3-1 (or the pseudogene TRBV3-2) to TRBJ2-5; D is tentatively TRBD1 or TRBD2 (5 bases each). The V gene lost 8 bases and the J gene lost 5 bases, with 18 bases spanning the gap. Germline CDR1 and CDR2: LGHDT and YNNKEL (reference sequence). The CDR3 totals 14 residues. CDR3 region: CASADKRGGETQYF. CDR3 sequence (DNA): TGTGCCAGCGCGGACAAGAGGGGTGGGGAGACCCAGTACTTC.

This CDR3 is CASSLVENTEAFF. CDR3 nucleotides: TGTGCCAGCAGCCTAGTCGAGAACACTGAAGCTTTCTTT. This chain uses TRBV9 with TRBJ1-1; D gene ambiguous. The length of the CDR3 is 13 residues. V was clipped by 4 bases and J by 1 base, with 8 bases between them. Germline values: CDR1 SGDLS, CDR2 YYNGEE.

The genes are TRBV10-1 and TRBJ2-3; D remains ambiguous. The CDR3 is 13 residues long. With 2 bases removed from V and 4 bases from J, the gap between germline ends came to 7 bases. Per the germline V gene, CDR1 is WNHNN and CDR2 is SYGVQD (reference sequence). The CDR3 bases are TGCGCCAGCAGTGAGGCAGCTCCAGATACGCAGTATTTT. It is translated as CASSEAAPDTQYF.

This clone was seen only once. This rearrangement joins TRBV2 to TRBJ2-7; 9 bases are a match to TRBD1. The CDR3 is 14 residues long. CDR1 is SNHLY and CDR2 is FYNNEI in the germline V gene. The junction had 6 bases not matched to a gene; V was cut back by 6 bases and J by 3 bases. The chain's CDR3 is CASRGTGPFYEQYF. In DNA, the CDR3 is TGTGCCAGCAGGGGGACAGGGCCGTTCTACGAGCAGTACTTC. The whole variable domain, remainder taken from reference TRBV2 and TRBJ2-7, is EPEVTQTPSHQVTQMGQEVILRCVPISNHLYFYWYRQILGQKVEFLVSFYNNEISEKSEIFDDQFSVERPDGSNFTLKIRSTKLEDSAMYFCASRGTGPFYEQYFGPGTRLTVT.

V usage is TRBV30 and J usage is TRBJ1-2; maybe TRBD1 (6 bases). The CDR3 loop spans 14 amino acids. Per germline, CDR1 GTSNPN and CDR2 SVGIG (reference sequence). Trimming cost V 0 bases and J 4 bases, with 12 bases left between them. The CDR3 loop is CAWSVTGSLYGYTF. The CDR3 nucleotides read TGTGCCTGGAGTGTCACAGGGAGCCTCTATGGCTACACCTTC.

The chain carries TRBV5-1 and TRBJ2-3, with 7 bases that match TRBD1. The ends lost 1 base at V and 2 bases at J; junction bases unmatched: 10. This CDR3 spans 17 amino acids. CDR1 SGHRS and CDR2 YFSETQ come from the germline V gene. The CDR3 nucleotides are TGCGCCAGCAGCTTGCACCCAGACAGGGATCTCACAGATACGCAGTATTTT. Its protein is CASSLHPDRDLTDTQYF.

The V call is TRBV9, the J call TRBJ1-1, with D possibly TRBD1 on 5 matching bases. CDR3 size: 15 residues. Looked up from germline, CDR1 is SGDLS and CDR2 is YYNGEE. The V end lost 4 bases, the J end lost 2 bases, and 15 bases lay between the germline ends. The CDR3 bases are TGTGCCAGCAGCAAAAGCCTCCGGGACAACACTGAAGCTTTCTTT. Its protein is CASSKSLRDNTEAFF.

The gene calls are TRBV30 and TRBJ1-6, with D tentatively TRBD1 (5 bases). Germline CDR1 is GTSNPN and CDR2 is SVGIG (reference sequence). Between the trimmed V and J ends, which lost 3 bases and 7 bases, there was a span of 19 bases. This CDR3 has 16 residues. The CDR3 loop is CAWSLTLGTGNSPLHF. For the CDR3, the DNA is TGTGCCTGGAGCTTGACACTCGGGACGGGAAATTCACCCCTCCACTTT.

J is TRBJ2-1 and V is TRBV5-1, with TRBD2 identical over 10 bases. V trimming: 7 bases; J trimming: 6 bases; junction bases outside the gene matches: 4. This CDR3 is built from 13 residues. Germline CDR1 reads SGHRS; CDR2 reads YFSETQ. The CDR3 DNA reads as TGCGCCAGCCTGGCTAGCGGGGGCAATGAGCAGTTCTTC. Its translation is CASLASGGNEQFF.

The chain is built from TRBV19 and TRBJ1-1; D may be TRBD1 (5 bases). Between the trimmed V and J ends, which lost 3 bases and 11 bases, there was a span of 13 bases. Looked up from germline, CDR1 is LNHDA and CDR2 is SQIVND (reference sequence). The CDR3 extends over 12 amino acids. CDR3 region: CASSMSRGPAFF. The CDR3 DNA reads as TGTGCCAGTAGTATGTCTCGGGGCCCGGCTTTCTTT.

The V gene is TRBV14, the J gene TRBJ2-1, with 9 bases fitting TRBD1. Germline CDR1 and CDR2: SGHDN and FVKESK. The CDR3 has 15 residues. V lost 1 base and J lost 2; bases outside the gene matches: 0. CDR3 coding DNA: TGTGCCAGCAGCCAAGGGACAGGGGCCTACAATGAGCAGTTCTTC. Translated: CASSQGTGAYNEQFF.

There are a few counts of this clone. The same CDR3 also results from other DNA sequences found in this sample. The V gene is TRBV10-1, the J gene TRBJ2-2; D unresolved. V shed 3 bases and J shed 0 bases, with 8 bases lying between them. This CDR3 has 15 amino acids. CDR1 WNHNN and CDR2 SYGVQD come from the germline V gene (reference sequence). The CDR3, as DNA: TGCGCCAGCAGTGAAGGCACAGCGAACACCGGGGAGCTGTTTTTT. Translated: CASSEGTANTGELFF.

V gene TRBV24-1 combines with J gene TRBJ2-1; 9 nucleotides line up with TRBD1. CDR3 length: 15 residues. J lost 6 bases, V lost 6 bases, and 8 bases had no gene match. Germline values: CDR1 KGHDR, CDR2 SFDVKD. The CDR3 DNA sequence: TGTGCCACCAGTCCGGGACAGGGTTCGGGCAATGAGCAGTTCTTC. This encodes CATSPGQGSGNEQFF.

This chain connects TRBV6-5 to TRBJ2-7; D might be TRBD1 or TRBD2, each matching 5 bases. The CDR3 consists of 10 residues. Germline V CDR1 and CDR2: MNHEY, SVGAGI. Trimming stripped 8 bases from V and 6 bases from J, with 8 bases between. The CDR3 here is CASGGTEQYF. The CDR3, as DNA: TGTGCCAGCGGGGGAACCGAGCAGTACTTC.

As DNA, the CDR3 is TGTGCCAGCAGCTTAGCCGGAGAGGGGGTAAACACTGAAGCTTTCTTT. Amino acids: CASSLAGEGVNTEAFF. The chain has TRBV5-6 and TRBJ1-1, with D perhaps matching TRBD1 (6 bases). The CDR3 has 16 residues. Germline-derived CDR1 and CDR2 are SGHDT and YYEEEE. V shed 2 bases and J shed 2 bases, with 16 bases lying between them.

The chain links TRBV14 to TRBJ1-2; 7 nucleotides match TRBD1. There are 15 residues in the CDR3. Germline V gene sequence: CDR1 SGHDN, CDR2 FVKESK. Unmatched junction bases numbered 4, after V lost 3 bases and J lost 0 bases. In DNA, the CDR3 is TGTGCCAGCAGCCAGGACAGGCGAGCTAACTATGGCTACACCTTC. The encoded protein is CASSQDRRANYGYTF.

V is TRBV6-1 and J is TRBJ2-7; perhaps TRBD2 as D (6 bases). The CDR3 runs 14 residues. V was clipped by 3 bases and J by 3 bases, with 12 bases between them. Germline-derived CDR1 and CDR2 are MNHNS and SASEGT. The CDR3 protein is CASSEDYGNYEQYF. CDR3 nucleotides: TGTGCCAGCAGTGAGGACTATGGCAACTACGAGCAGTACTTC.